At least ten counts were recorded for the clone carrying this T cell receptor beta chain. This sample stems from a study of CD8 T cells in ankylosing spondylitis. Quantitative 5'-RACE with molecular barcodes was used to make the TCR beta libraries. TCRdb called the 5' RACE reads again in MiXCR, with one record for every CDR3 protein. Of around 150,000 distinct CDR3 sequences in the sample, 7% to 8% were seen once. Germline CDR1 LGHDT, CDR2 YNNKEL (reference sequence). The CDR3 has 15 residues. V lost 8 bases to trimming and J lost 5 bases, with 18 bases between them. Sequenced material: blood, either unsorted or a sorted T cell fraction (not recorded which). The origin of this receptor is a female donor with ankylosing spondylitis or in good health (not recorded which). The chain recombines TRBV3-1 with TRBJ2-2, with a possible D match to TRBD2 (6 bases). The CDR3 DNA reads TGTGCCAGCCGGGGAGGCGCCGCGTGGACCGGGGAGCTGTTTTTT. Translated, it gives CASRGGAAWTGELFF. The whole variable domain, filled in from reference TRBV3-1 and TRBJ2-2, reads DTAVSQTPKYLVTQMGNDKSIKCEQNLGHDTMYWYKQDSKKFLKIMFSYNNKELIINETVPNRFSPKSPDKAHLNLHINSLELGDSAVYFCASRGGAAWTGELFFGEGSRLTVL.